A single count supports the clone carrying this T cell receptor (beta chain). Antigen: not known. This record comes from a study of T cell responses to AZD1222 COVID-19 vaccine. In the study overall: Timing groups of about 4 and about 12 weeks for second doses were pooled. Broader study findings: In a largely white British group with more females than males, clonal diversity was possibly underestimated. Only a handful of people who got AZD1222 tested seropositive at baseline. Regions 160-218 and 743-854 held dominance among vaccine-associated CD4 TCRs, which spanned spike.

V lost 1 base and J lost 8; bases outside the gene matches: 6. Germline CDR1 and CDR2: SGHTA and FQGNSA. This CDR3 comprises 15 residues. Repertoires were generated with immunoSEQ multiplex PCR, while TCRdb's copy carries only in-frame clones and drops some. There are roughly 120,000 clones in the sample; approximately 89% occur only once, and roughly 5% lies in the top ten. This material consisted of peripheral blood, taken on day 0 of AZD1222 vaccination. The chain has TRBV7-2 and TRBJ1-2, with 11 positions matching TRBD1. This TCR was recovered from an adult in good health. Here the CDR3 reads CASSLGGQGARGYTF. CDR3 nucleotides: TGTGCCAGCAGCTTAGGTGGACAGGGGGCACGGGGCTACACCTTC. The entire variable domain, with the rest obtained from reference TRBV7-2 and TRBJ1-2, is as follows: GAGVSQSPSNKVTEKGKDVELRCDPISGHTALYWYRQSLGQGLEFLIYFQGNSAPDKSGLPSDRFSAERTGGSVSTLTIQRTQQEDSAVYLCASSLGGQGARGYTFGSGTRLTVV.